These 30 T cell receptor beta chains came from one sample sequenced in a study of PD-1 blockade in mismatch repair-deficient tumors. Clones were read by immunoSEQ multiplex PCR, and TCRdb kept only the in-frame ones, dropping some. The table shows fewer than 60,000 clones, with around 77% occurring only once. This specimen consisted of PBMCs, obtained before pembrolizumab treatment. These receptors came from an adult with mismatch repair-deficient cancer.

The V and J genes are TRBV11-2 and TRBJ2-1; D unresolved. The germline V and J ends were trimmed by 5 bases and 0 bases, with 11 bases remaining between them. In germline, CDR1 is SGHAT, CDR2 FQNNGV. The CDR3 totals 15 residues. CDR3 nucleotide sequence: TGTGCCAGCAGCCCCTTAGTTCTCTCCTACAATGAGCAGTTCTTC. It encodes CASSPLVLSYNEQFF.

The chain combines TRBV7-2 with TRBJ2-5; 9 bases match TRBD2. This CDR3 spans 16 amino acids. Germline trimming cut 1 base from V and 1 base from J; bases unmatched to any gene: 4. Looked up from germline, CDR1 is SGHTA and CDR2 is FQGNSA. CDR3 coding DNA: TGTGCCAGCAGCTTAGGAGGTAGCGGGGGCCAAGAGACCCAGTACTTC. This codes for CASSLGGSGGQETQYF. The complete variable domain, with remaining parts taken from reference TRBV7-2 and TRBJ2-5, reads GAGVSQSPSNKVTEKGKDVELRCDPISGHTALYWYRQSLGQGLEFLIYFQGNSAPDKSGLPSDRFSAERTGGSVSTLTIQRTQQEDSAVYLCASSLGGSGGQETQYFGPGTRLLVL.

This chain joins TRBV5-6 and TRBJ2-4; D is perhaps TRBD1 (6 bases). The CDR3 extends over 16 amino acids. CDR1 and CDR2 (germline): SGHDT, YYEEEE. V lost 0 bases to trimming and J lost 6 bases, with 16 bases between them. CDR3 DNA sequence: TGTGCCAGCAGCTTGGTTCTGCCGGGACATAGAAACATTCAGTACTTC. Its translation: CASSLVLPGHRNIQYF.

This chain links TRBV10-3 with TRBJ1-1; D is perhaps TRBD1 (5 bases). Germline CDR1 and CDR2: ENHRY and SYGVKD. CDR3 length: 14 residues. The ends were cut back, 3 bases at V and 5 bases at J, with 13 bases in the middle. In nucleotides, the CDR3 is TGTGCCATCAGTGACGGGGGGAGGCCGACTGAAGCTTTCTTT. Its translation: CAISDGGRPTEAFF.

This clone was counted a single time. The chain joins TRBV28 to TRBJ1-4; TRBD1 aligns across 7 bases. CDR1 and CDR2 (germline): MDHEN, SYDVKM. V shed 3 bases, J shed 7 bases, and the junction held 11 bases outside the gene matches. The CDR3 has 16 amino acids. The CDR3 reads CASSFRKTGRGEKLFF. The CDR3, as DNA: TGTGCCAGCAGTTTTCGAAAGACAGGGCGGGGTGAAAAACTGTTTTTT.

The chain recombines TRBV4-2 with TRBJ1-1; unclear D gene. This CDR3 has 14 residues. The germline V gene has CDR1 LGHNA and CDR2 YNFKEQ. Trimming shortened V by 5 bases and J by 0 bases, and 10 bases separated the two germline ends. Here the CDR3 reads CASSLQRMNTEAFF. CDR3 nucleotides: TGTGCCAGCAGCTTACAACGCATGAACACTGAAGCTTTCTTT.

The chain links TRBV2 to TRBJ2-2, with D unclear. V dropped 8 bases and J dropped 0 bases, with 13 bases sitting between them. Germline V lookup: CDR1 SNHLY, CDR2 FYNNEI. The CDR3 totals 15 residues. Written as DNA, the CDR3 is TGTGCCAGCCGTGCCCGGACCACGAACACCGGGGAGCTGTTTTTT. Translated, it gives CASRARTTNTGELFF.

This rearrangement joins TRBV9 to TRBJ1-2; D might be TRBD1 (6 bases). Germline V gene sequence: CDR1 SGDLS, CDR2 YYNGEE. V lost 0 bases, J lost 8 bases, and 14 bases lay in between. The CDR3 has 14 amino acids. The CDR3 loop reads CASSVAQQGGGYTF. In nucleotides, the CDR3 is TGTGCCAGCAGCGTAGCCCAACAGGGAGGCGGCTACACCTTC. The full variable domain, rest sourced from reference TRBV9 and TRBJ1-2, is DSGVTQTPKHLITATGQRVTLRCSPRSGDLSVYWYQQSLDQGLQFLIQYYNGEERAKGNILERFSAQQFPDLHSELNLSSLELGDSALYFCASSVAQQGGGYTFGSGTRLTVV.

The genes are TRBV6-5 and TRBJ2-5, with D maybe TRBD2 (5 bases). The V gene's germline CDR1 is MNHEY and CDR2 SVGAGI. V was pared by 0 bases and J by 4 bases, with 15 bases between. CDR3 length: 16 amino acids. CDR3 loop: CASSYSPPGSGETQYF. The CDR3 DNA reads as TGTGCCAGCAGTTACTCCCCTCCGGGGTCGGGAGAGACCCAGTACTTC.

The chain carries TRBV11-2 and TRBJ2-3; D ambiguous. Trimming removed 2 bases at V and 1 base at J, with 10 bases between. Germline V lookup: CDR1 SGHAT, CDR2 FQNNGV. This CDR3 contains 15 residues. CDR3 sequence (DNA): TGTGCCAGCAGCTTATCGGGCACGCGCACAGATACGCAGTATTTT. Translating gives CASSLSGTRTDTQYF.

The V gene is TRBV19, the J gene TRBJ2-1, with a tentative D call TRBD2 (5 bases). This CDR3 is 14 amino acids long. The germline V gene encodes CDR1 LNHDA and CDR2 SQIVND (reference sequence). The ends were cut back, 6 bases at V and 8 bases at J, with 17 bases in the middle. In DNA, the CDR3 is TGTGCCAGTAGGGTGTTTGTCGGAGGCGATGAGCAGTTCTTC. It translates to CASRVFVGGDEQFF.

The chain links TRBV7-8 to TRBJ1-4, with D possibly being TRBD1 (5 bases). Trimming stripped 5 bases from V and 8 bases from J, with 15 bases between. Germline CDR1 reads SGHVS; CDR2 reads FQNEAQ. This CDR3 is 14 amino acids long. The CDR3 region is CASSLQGGREKLFF. In DNA, the CDR3 is TGTGCCAGCAGCCTTCAGGGAGGTCGAGAAAAACTGTTTTTT.

About this clone itself: This sample includes further DNA sequences coding for the same CDR3. The chain employs TRBV29-1 and TRBJ2-1; the match to TRBD2 covers 15 bases. Germline assignment: CDR1 SQVTM and CDR2 ANQGSEA. Unmatched junction bases numbered 1, after V lost 7 bases and J lost 6 bases. There are 13 residues in the CDR3. The CDR3 protein is CSGGLAGGNEQFF. Written as DNA, the CDR3 is TGCAGCGGGGGACTAGCGGGGGGCAATGAGCAGTTCTTC.

V is TRBV7-2 and J is TRBJ2-3; D is undetermined. Trimming left V 4 bases short and J 2 bases short, with 7 bases between. The length of the CDR3 is 13 residues. The germline CDR1 and CDR2 sequences are SGHTA and FQGNSA. CDR3 protein: CASSWRVTDTQYF. The CDR3 bases are TGTGCCAGCAGCTGGCGAGTCACAGATACGCAGTATTTT.

The CDR3 sequence is CASSDMGLAVQIGQYF. CDR3 nucleotides: TGTGCCAGCAGTGATATGGGGCTAGCAGTACAGATAGGGCAGTATTTT. The chain couples TRBV2 to TRBJ2-3; either TRBD1 or TRBD2 may supply D (5 bases each). The CDR3 sequence is 16 residues long. The germline gives CDR1 SNHLY, CDR2 FYNNEI. Trimming took off 3 bases at V and 11 bases at J, with 24 bases between the two ends.

This clone is classed as medium-sized. The chain has TRBV14 and TRBJ2-7; D uncertain. V lost 4 bases, J lost 6 bases, and 10 bases lay in between. CDR3 length equals 12 residues. Germline values: CDR1 SGHDN, CDR2 FVKESK. The CDR3 region has the DNA TGTGCCAGCAGCCCCGGTTTCTCCGAGCAGTACTTC. It translates to CASSPGFSEQYF. The variable domain in full, with the rest retrieved from reference TRBV14 and TRBJ2-7, is EAGVTQFPSHSVIEKGQTVTLRCDPISGHDNLYWYRRVMGKEIKFLLHFVKESKQDESGMPNNRFLAERTGGTYSTLKVQPAELEDSGVYFCASSPGFSEQYFGPGTRLTVT.

The genes are TRBV5-1 and TRBJ1-1; D possibly corresponds to TRBD1 (6 bases). This CDR3 is 14 amino acids long. The V end was cut by 0 bases, the J end by 7 bases, with 13 bases between. Germline V CDR1 and CDR2: SGHRS, YFSETQ. The CDR3 reads CASSLEGGRVEAFF. The CDR3 bases are TGCGCCAGCAGCTTGGAGGGGGGCCGGGTTGAAGCTTTCTTT.

CDR3 DNA: TGCGCCAGCAGCTTCCTCGGACGGGACTACGAGCAGTACTTC. Its translation is CASSFLGRDYEQYF. The J gene is TRBJ2-7, the V gene TRBV5-1; D may be TRBD2 (5 bases). The CDR3 sequence is 14 residues long. V dropped 2 bases and J dropped 3 bases, with 12 bases sitting between them. The V gene's germline CDR1 is SGHRS and CDR2 YFSETQ. The complete variable domain, with remaining parts taken from reference TRBV5-1 and TRBJ2-7, reads KAGVTQTPRYLIKTRGQQVTLSCSPISGHRSVSWYQQTPGQGLQFLFEYFSETQRNKGNFPGRFSGRQFSNSRSEMNVSTLELGDSALYLCASSFLGRDYEQYFGPGTRLTVT.

This chain connects TRBV6-1 to TRBJ1-1, with TRBD1 as a possible D gene (6 bases). This CDR3 comprises 12 residues. Germline CDR1 and CDR2: MNHNS and SASEGT. V was shortened by 7 bases and J by 3 bases, with 9 bases between the two germline ends. The DNA of the CDR3 is TGTGCCAGCAATAGGGGGGACACTGAAGCTTTCTTT. Amino acids: CASNRGDTEAFF.

The chain combines TRBV27 with TRBJ2-7, with TRBD2 matching 10 bases. Looked up from germline, CDR1 is MNHEY and CDR2 is SMNVEV (reference sequence). The CDR3 is 14 amino acids. V shed 5 bases and J 3 bases; nucleotides not matched to a gene: 4. The CDR3 nucleotides read TGTGCCAGCAGTACTAGCGGGAAGGTCTACGAGCAGTACTTC. Translated: CASSTSGKVYEQYF.

The chain joins TRBV4-1 to TRBJ2-7; 11 bases map to TRBD1. V lost 2 bases, J lost 2 bases, and 2 bases stayed unmatched. CDR1 is MGHRA and CDR2 is YSYEKL in the germline V gene. The CDR3 length is 15 residues. CDR3 region: CASSQPGQGAYEQYF. The DNA for the CDR3 is TGCGCCAGCAGCCAACCGGGACAGGGGGCCTACGAGCAGTACTTC.

The rearrangement joins TRBV10-3 to TRBJ2-5, with 13 bases matching TRBD2. Germline CDR1 and CDR2: ENHRY and SYGVKD. J gave up 2 bases and V 0 bases, and 12 bases lay outside the gene matches. This CDR3 has 20 amino acids. In nucleotides, the CDR3 is TGTGCCATCAGTGAGTCCAAAGTACTAGCGGGAGGGCCGGGGCAAGAGACCCAGTACTTC. Its translation: CAISESKVLAGGPGQETQYF.

V and J are TRBV10-3 and TRBJ2-3; a possible D gene is TRBD1 (5 bases). Germline V gene lookup returns CDR1 ENHRY and CDR2 SYGVKD. The CDR3 has 14 amino acids. Trimming left V 3 bases short and J 4 bases short, with 11 bases between. CDR3 nucleotide sequence: TGTGCCATCAGTGAACCCGCAGGGTCAGATACGCAGTATTTT. Amino acids: CAISEPAGSDTQYF.

The rearrangement joins TRBV7-9 to TRBJ1-2; no clear D gene. Trimming took 1 base from V and 5 from J, leaving 5 bases between them. The germline gives CDR1 SEHNR, CDR2 FQNEAQ (reference sequence). CDR3 length: 12 amino acids. The CDR3 reads CASSLDGYGYTF. The CDR3 DNA sequence: TGTGCCAGCAGCTTAGACGGTTATGGCTACACCTTC.

This chain connects TRBV19 to TRBJ2-2, with D unresolved. Germline assignment: CDR1 LNHDA and CDR2 SQIVND (reference sequence). This CDR3 spans 14 amino acids. The germline V and J ends were trimmed by 5 bases and 6 bases, with 13 bases remaining between them. Written as DNA, the CDR3 is TGTGCCAGTAGTGAAGTAGAGATTGCCGGGGAGCTGTTTTTT. Translating gives CASSEVEIAGELFF.

V and J are TRBV18 and TRBJ1-3; D possibly corresponds to TRBD1 (5 bases). Trimming took 4 bases from V and 2 from J, leaving 15 bases between them. The CDR3 is made up of 16 amino acids. Germline V gene lookup returns CDR1 KGHSH and CDR2 LQKENI. CDR3 coding DNA: TGTGCCAGCTCACGGGGACTTATGCAAACTGGAAACACCATATATTTT. The encoded protein is CASSRGLMQTGNTIYF.

The sample holds a few counts of this clone. The chain couples TRBV11-3 to TRBJ1-1; D is ambiguous. The CDR3 has 13 amino acids. Germline V gene sequence: CDR1 SGHNT, CDR2 YENEEA. Trimming left V 7 bases short and J 3 bases short, with 12 bases between. The CDR3 DNA reads TGTGCCAGCACCTTTGATGGGGACACTGAAGCTTTCTTT. Translation gives CASTFDGDTEAFF.

This clone was detected only a few times. V gene TRBV25-1 combines with J gene TRBJ2-1; 12 nucleotides match TRBD1. CDR3 length: 17 residues. With V trimmed by 6 bases and J by 8 bases, 14 bases remained unmatched. Germline V gene data show CDR1 as MGHDK and CDR2 as SYGVNS. Here the CDR3 reads CASSPSPGQGAGDEQFF. In DNA form, the CDR3 reads TGTGCCAGCAGCCCAAGTCCGGGACAGGGGGCGGGAGATGAGCAGTTCTTC. Complete variable domain (other parts from reference TRBV25-1 and TRBJ2-1): EADIYQTPRYLVIGTGKKITLECSQTMGHDKMYWYQQDPGMELHLIHYSYGVNSTEKGDLSSESTVSRIRTEHFPLTLESARPSHTSQYLCASSPSPGQGAGDEQFFGPGTRLTVL.

The chain's CDR3 is CASSRGAGTSSGDTQYF. The CDR3, as DNA: TGCGCCAGCAGCCGGGGGGCGGGGACCTCATCGGGCGATACGCAGTATTTT. The V gene is TRBV4-3, the J gene TRBJ2-3; D is tentatively TRBD1 or TRBD2 (6 bases each). This CDR3 comprises 17 residues. CDR1 and CDR2 from the germline V gene are LGHNA and YSLEER. The V end was cut by 4 bases, the J end by 6 bases, with 23 bases between.

V gene TRBV6-5 combines with J gene TRBJ2-7; 11 bases are shared with TRBD2. Looked up from germline, CDR1 is MNHEY and CDR2 is SVGAGI. J was trimmed by 7 bases and V by 5 bases; bases with no gene match: 7. The CDR3 consists of 14 residues. For the CDR3, the DNA is TGTGCCAGCAGTCCTAGCGGGAGGCCCTGGGAGCAGTACTTC. Translated: CASSPSGRPWEQYF.